This T cell receptor (beta chain) was retrieved from a study of cytomegalovirus exposure and HLA in healthy donors. Study observations and caveats: Follow-up analysis later connected one missense variant in DCLRE1C with trimming of TCR beta V- and J-genes.

Primers: 60 Vbeta forward and 13 Jbeta reverse. Generated by immunoSEQ multiplex PCR, the TCRdb table keeps only in-frame clones and is missing some. The sample holds 200,000 to 250,000 clones; more than 65% are singletons and the top ten take roughly 0.62%. Regarding this clone: Its antigen is still unknown.

The trim removed 5 bases at V and 3 bases at J, leaving 8 bases unmatched. This CDR3 comprises 15 residues. Germline CDR1 reads MNHNS; CDR2 reads SASEGT. The sequenced sample consisted of PBMCs. This TCR came from a man younger than 35 in good health and CMV-seronegative. V is TRBV6-1 and J is TRBJ1-1; 8 nucleotides agree with TRBD1. In DNA, the CDR3 is TGTGCCAGCAGTAGCAGGGGGCGGACGGACACTGAAGCTTTCTTT. This translates into CASSSRGRTDTEAFF.